The clone carrying this TCR beta chain showed up many times. The target antigen is unknown. These data belong to a study of naive and memory T cell subsets. The library had UMIs added by 3' ligation of an oligonucleotide to TCR cDNA. RNA was extracted from less than 3 ml of whole blood of healthy adults. Whole-study findings and limits: This RNA-based method may be sensitive to activation-related transcript changes.

Ligated cDNA underwent four rounds of PCR with nested alpha and beta constant region primers and SP2. One entry per CDR3 protein, called by TCRdb with MiXCR from the 5' RACE reads. In the table there are roughly 48,000 distinct CDR3 sequences, roughly 4.7% of which are singletons. The receptor was isolated from a female donor in good health.

CDR3 amino acids: CASSLGRSTYEQYF. The CDR3 nucleotides are TGTGCCAGCAGCCTGGGACGGTCTACCTACGAGCAGTACTTC. The genes are TRBV25-1 and TRBJ2-7; the D gene could be TRBD1 or TRBD2 (5 bases each). This CDR3 contains 14 residues. The V gene lost 6 bases and the J gene lost 2 bases, with 14 bases spanning the gap. CDR1 is MGHDK, CDR2 SYGVNS, per germline.